One T cell receptor (beta chain) is described in this entry. This clone has only a few counts. Its antigen has not been determined. No base quality information exists; no much larger clone differs at one position. TCRbeta CDR3 regions were amplified from genomic DNA by means of the immunoSEQ Assay, a bias-controlled multiplex PCR. The original pipeline was this. Nucleated cell counts per sample were estimated from amplification of reference gene primers within the assay. To quantify the absolute abundance of each unique TCRbeta CDR3 rearrangement, sequence reads were collapsed and filtered. Productive Simpson clonality was computed per sample as the square root of Simpson's diversity index over productive rearrangements. TCRdb provides this immuneACCESS table in a form limited to in-frame rearrangements. Some clones are lacking; in checked studies, under half of them reflect an unresolved V gene, and why the rest are absent is not known. V, J and clone size reflect that table, while D and trimming were determined from the DNA. The sample has approximately 89,000 clones on record, about 80% of them singletons. Roughly 19% of the sample is in the top ten clones.

The CDR3 sequence holds 14 residues, the cysteine and phenylalanine included. Of the read, only the CDR3 DNA is kept; its 42 bases are in frame from base 1. Looking up the germline V gene yields CDR1 MNHEY and CDR2 SVGAGI. A distance of 15 bases separates the germline ends of V and J, which lose 6 bases and 6 bases respectively. The sample belongs to a study of blood T cell repertoires in COVID-19 (TCRdb year 2020). Context from the whole study: Collaborator samples came from the United States, Italy and Spain and covered acute and convalescent phases of COVID-19. Samples came from the ongoing ImmuneRACE study (first 160 participants) plus 1,254 subjects from 6 global collaborators. The prospective study material was composed of cDNA or gDNA derived from T cells, B-cell-depleted T cells, or PBMCs. Nearly every sample came with metadata listing a de-identified subject ID, COVID-19 status, age in years and sex. Deeply sampled blood TCRbeta repertoires from subjects exposed to, actively infected with, or recovered from COVID-19 were included in the dataset. The repertoires were released in a freely available public database meant as a resource for research on the immune response to SARS-CoV-2. HLA class I and class II types, where available, came from metadata supplied by the sample provider rather than from assay-based typing.

Each collaborating institution followed its own protocols to collect whole blood in K2EDTA tubes. For TCRbeta analysis, collaborators shipped samples in one of three forms: frozen whole blood, isolated PBMCs, or DNA extracted from either of those sample types. Beyond this particular receptor, the publication reports: Clinical and demographic metadata were provided uncurated, with the amount varying by source and participant.

The source material was peripheral blood. This receptor chain uses TRBV6-5 and TRBJ2-1, and possibly TRBD2, on 6 matching bases. This TCR was recovered from a human donor in a cohort sampled during active COVID-19. This receptor carries the CDR3 CASRRDSDSNEQFF. The sequence in DNA is TGTGCCAGCAGACGGGACTCAGACTCCAATGAGCAGTTCTTC.